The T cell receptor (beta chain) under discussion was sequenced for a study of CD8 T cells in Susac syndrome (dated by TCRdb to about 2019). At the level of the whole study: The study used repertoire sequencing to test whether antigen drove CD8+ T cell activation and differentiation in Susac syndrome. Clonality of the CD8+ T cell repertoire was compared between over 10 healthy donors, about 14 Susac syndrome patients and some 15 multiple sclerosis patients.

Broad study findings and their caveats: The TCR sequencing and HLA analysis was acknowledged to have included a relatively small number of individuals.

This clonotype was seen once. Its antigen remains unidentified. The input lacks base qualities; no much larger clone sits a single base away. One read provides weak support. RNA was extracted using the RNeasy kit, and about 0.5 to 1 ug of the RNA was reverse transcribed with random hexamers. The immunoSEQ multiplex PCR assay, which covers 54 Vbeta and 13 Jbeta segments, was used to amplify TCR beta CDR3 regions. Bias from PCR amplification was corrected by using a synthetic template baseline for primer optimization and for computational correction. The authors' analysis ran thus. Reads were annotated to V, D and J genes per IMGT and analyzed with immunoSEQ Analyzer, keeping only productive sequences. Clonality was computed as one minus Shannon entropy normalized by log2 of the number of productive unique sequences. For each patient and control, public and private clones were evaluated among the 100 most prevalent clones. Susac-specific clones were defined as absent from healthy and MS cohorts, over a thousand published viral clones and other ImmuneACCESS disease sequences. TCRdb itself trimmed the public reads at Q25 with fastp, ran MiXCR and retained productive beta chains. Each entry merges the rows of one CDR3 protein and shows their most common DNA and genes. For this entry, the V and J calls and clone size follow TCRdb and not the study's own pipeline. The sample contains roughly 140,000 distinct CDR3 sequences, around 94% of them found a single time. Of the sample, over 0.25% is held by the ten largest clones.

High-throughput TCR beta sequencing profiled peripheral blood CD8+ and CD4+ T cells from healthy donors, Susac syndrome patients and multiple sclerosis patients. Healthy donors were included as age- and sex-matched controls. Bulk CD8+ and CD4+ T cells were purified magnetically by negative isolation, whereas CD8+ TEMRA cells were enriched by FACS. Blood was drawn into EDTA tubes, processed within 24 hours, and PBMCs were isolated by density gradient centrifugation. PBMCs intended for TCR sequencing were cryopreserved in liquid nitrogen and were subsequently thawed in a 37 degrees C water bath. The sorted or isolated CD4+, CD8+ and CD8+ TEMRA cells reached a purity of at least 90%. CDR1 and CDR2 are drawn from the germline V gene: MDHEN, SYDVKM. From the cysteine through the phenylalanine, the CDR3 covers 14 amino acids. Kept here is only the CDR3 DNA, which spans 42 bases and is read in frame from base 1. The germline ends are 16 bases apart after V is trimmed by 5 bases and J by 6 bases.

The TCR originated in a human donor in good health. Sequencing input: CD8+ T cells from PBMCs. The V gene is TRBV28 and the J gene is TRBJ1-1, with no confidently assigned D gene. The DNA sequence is TGTGCCAGCAGTCACGGACGGGAGAATGCTGAAGCTTTCTTT. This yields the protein CASSHGRENAEAFF.